This entry lists 12 T cell receptor beta chains sequenced from one sample in a study of blood T cell repertoires in COVID-19. Here immunoSEQ multiplex PCR was the method, and the copy in TCRdb shows in-frame clones only, minus some. The table has some 150,000 clones, 80% to 85% seen once. Sequencing was carried out using peripheral blood. The source is an older woman with active or convalescent COVID-19.

This chain joins TRBV27 and TRBJ1-2; 10 nucleotides align to TRBD1. CDR1 MNHEY and CDR2 SMNVEV come from the germline V gene (reference sequence). V lost 4 bases, J lost 5 bases, and 10 bases stayed unmatched. The CDR3 is 16 amino acids. CDR3 amino acids: CASSSSGTGEKYGYTF. The CDR3 nucleotides read TGTGCCAGCAGTTCTTCCGGGACAGGGGAGAAGTATGGCTACACCTTC.

The chain has TRBV19 and TRBJ2-2; no clear D gene. CDR1 and CDR2 from the germline V gene are LNHDA and SQIVND (reference sequence). V was clipped by 3 bases and J by 5 bases, with 4 bases between them. The CDR3 has 12 residues. The CDR3 DNA reads as TGTGCCAGTAGTATTTATACCGGGGAGCTGTTTTTT. Translation: CASSIYTGELFF.

This clone was counted between two and nine times. The chain employs TRBV5-1 and TRBJ1-1; 10 bases align to TRBD1. The germline V gene has CDR1 SGHRS and CDR2 YFSETQ. V was pared by 4 bases and J by 5 bases, with 8 bases of the junction left unmatched. This CDR3 comprises 15 residues. CDR3 loop: CASSPGQGVGTEAFF. CDR3 nucleotides: TGCGCCAGCAGCCCCGGACAGGGGGTAGGGACTGAAGCTTTCTTT.

The chain has TRBV11-2 and TRBJ2-1, with D tentatively TRBD2 (6 bases). The CDR3 contains 15 residues. Germline CDR1 reads SGHAT; CDR2 reads FQNNGV. Trimming left V 3 bases short and J 6 bases short, with 15 bases between. The CDR3 sequence: CASSFGTPGVNEQFF. The CDR3 DNA is TGTGCCAGCAGCTTCGGGACTCCGGGTGTCAATGAGCAGTTCTTC.

V gene TRBV6-5 combines with J gene TRBJ1-1; tentative D call: TRBD1 (6 bases). CDR1 and CDR2 (germline): MNHEY, SVGAGI. The CDR3 sequence is 14 residues long. Trimming took off 6 bases at V and 1 base at J, with 12 bases between the two ends. CDR3 residues: CASSYQDRNTEAFF. CDR3 DNA sequence: TGTGCCAGCAGCTACCAGGACAGGAACACTGAAGCTTTCTTT.

This chain connects TRBV5-1 to TRBJ2-1, with 10 bases fitting TRBD2. The CDR3 loop spans 17 amino acids. Per germline, CDR1 SGHRS and CDR2 YFSETQ. Trimming removed 0 bases from V and 6 bases from J; junction bases left unmatched: 9. The CDR3 here is CASSLGSSGSGSNEQFF. The CDR3 nucleotides read TGCGCCAGCAGCTTGGGGTCTAGCGGGAGCGGGAGCAATGAGCAGTTCTTC.

This chain uses TRBV27 with TRBJ1-1; TRBD1 matches 7 bases. Germline loops: CDR1 MNHEY, CDR2 SMNVEV (reference sequence). The CDR3 consists of 14 residues. V was pared by 5 bases and J by 4 bases, with 7 bases of the junction left unmatched. CDR3 loop: CASSASGGFTEAFF. DNA for the CDR3: TGTGCCAGCAGTGCTTCAGGGGGATTCACTGAAGCTTTCTTT.

DNA of the CDR3: TGTGCCAGCAGGGTAGGAGTGAACACTGAAGCTTTCTTT. Amino acids: CASRVGVNTEAFF. The rearrangement uses TRBV2 and TRBJ1-1; D call uncertain. Germline V lookup: CDR1 SNHLY, CDR2 FYNNEI. This CDR3 is built from 13 residues. Trimming removed 6 bases from V and 0 bases from J, with 8 bases in between.

The rearrangement joins TRBV2 to TRBJ2-7, with 12 nucleotides matching TRBD2. This CDR3 spans 15 amino acids. Trimming cost V 6 bases and J 7 bases; bases outside gene matches: 10. Germline CDR1 is SNHLY and CDR2 is FYNNEI. The CDR3 DNA reads as TGTGCCAGCAGGGTTAGACTAGCGGGAGATGGAGAGCAGTACTTC. It codes for CASRVRLAGDGEQYF.

The chain joins TRBV29-1 to TRBJ2-7, with 9 bases that match TRBD2. The CDR3 is 14 amino acids. The V segment lost 2 bases and the J segment 3 bases; nucleotides outside the gene matches: 5. Germline loops: CDR1 SQVTM, CDR2 ANQGSEA. Written as DNA, the CDR3 is TGCAGCGTTGAACTTAGCGGGGGAGGCTACGAGCAGTACTTC. It is translated as CSVELSGGGYEQYF.

In this sample, this clone turned up once. The chain is built from TRBV7-6 and TRBJ2-2; 8 bases are shared with TRBD2. This CDR3 has 16 amino acids. Trimming removed 3 bases from V and 1 base from J; junction bases left unmatched: 4. CDR1 SGHVS and CDR2 FNYEAQ come from the germline V gene. The CDR3 loop reads CASSFAGGRNTGELFF. CDR3 nucleotide sequence: TGTGCCAGCAGCTTTGCGGGGGGCCGGAACACCGGGGAGCTGTTTTTT.

CDR3 nucleotide sequence: TGTGCCAGCAGTCCCACGACAGGGGCTAGCAATCAGCCCCAGCATTTT. Translation: CASSPTTGASNQPQHF. The chain has TRBV28 and TRBJ1-5, with 8 bases matching TRBD1. V shed 5 bases and J 0 bases; nucleotides not matched to a gene: 6. The germline CDR1 and CDR2 sequences are MDHEN and SYDVKM. The CDR3 totals 16 residues. The full variable domain, in which reference TRBV28 and TRBJ1-5 provide the parts outside the CDR3, is DVKVTQSSRYLVKRTGEKVFLECVQDMDHENMFWYRQDPGLGLRLIYFSYDVKMKEKGDIPEGYSVSREKKERFSLILESASTNQTSMYLCASSPTTGASNQPQHFGDGTRLSIL.